The rows below give T cell receptor beta chains drawn from one sample of a study of a mutant IDH1 vaccine in newly diagnosed glioma. Generated by immunoSEQ multiplex PCR, the TCRdb table keeps only in-frame clones and is missing some. This sample carries about 38,000 clones, roughly 89% of them seen once, and the ten largest clones take 15% to 20%. The sample consisted of PBMCs, taken from a glioma patient treated with radiotherapy, temozolomide or both. The receptor set was obtained from a man between 18 and 29 years old with glioma. CDR3s include the opening cysteine and the closing phenylalanine or tryptophan. Each record gives: V gene, D gene, CDR3 length, J gene, clone size, CDR3 protein, CDR3 DNA. The D gene is left open where the match is weak. The listing skips clone size in some rows; elsewhere it reads once, few, many or a size class.

>TRBV6-5|NA|13|TRBJ1-1|NA
CASRQGLNTEAFF
TGTGCCAGCCGCCAGGGCCTGAACACTGAAGCTTTCTTT
>TRBV5-5|NA|13|TRBJ1-5|NA
CASSPGLNQPQHF
TGTGCCAGCAGCCCGGGACTAAATCAGCCCCAGCATTTT
>TRBV29-1|NA|13|TRBJ1-1|few
CSVDEGGPTEAFF
TGCAGCGTTGACGAGGGTGGTCCGACTGAAGCTTTCTTT
>TRBV9|NA|14|TRBJ1-1|NA
CASSVGSQDTEAFF
TGTGCCAGCAGCGTAGGAAGTCAGGACACTGAAGCTTTCTTT
>TRBV29-1|TRBD1|15|TRBJ1-2|NA
CSVDVFETGVYGYTF
TGCAGCGTTGACGTCTTTGAGACAGGGGTCTATGGCTACACCTTC
>TRBV4-3|NA|17|TRBJ2-6|NA
CASSQEGRYSGANVLTF
TGCGCCAGCAGCCAAGAAGGCCGTTACTCTGGGGCCAACGTCCTGACTTTC
>TRBV29-1|NA|13|TRBJ2-1|NA
CSVDQSSYNEQFF
TGCAGCGTTGACCAGAGCTCCTACAATGAGCAGTTCTTC
>TRBV5-4|TRBD2|15|TRBJ2-7|NA
CASSWGSGSSYEQYF
TGTGCCAGCAGCTGGGGTAGCGGGAGCTCCTACGAGCAGTACTTC
>TRBV6-5|NA|15|TRBJ1-2|NA
CASSSRASGDYGYTF
TGTGCCAGCAGTTCCCGGGCCTCTGGGGACTATGGCTACACCTTC
>TRBV6-5|TRBD1|15|TRBJ1-1|NA
CASRTGQLMNTEAFF
TGTGCCAGCAGGACGGGACAGCTTATGAACACTGAAGCTTTCTTT
>TRBV7-9|NA|15|TRBJ1-1|NA
CASSELTGWNTEAFF
TGTGCCAGCAGCGAGTTGACAGGCTGGAACACTGAAGCTTTCTTT
>TRBV5-1|NA|13|TRBJ1-2|NA
CASRSQGSGGYTF
TGCGCCAGCAGGTCTCAGGGGTCGGGGGGCTACACCTTC
>TRBV6-6|NA|15|TRBJ1-5|NA
CASSYVRDTDQPQHF
TGTGCCAGCAGTTACGTCCGGGACACCGATCAGCCCCAGCATTTT
>TRBV7-9|NA|15|TRBJ1-1|NA
CASSASSQGVTEAFF
TGTGCCAGCAGCGCGTCGTCACAGGGTGTCACTGAAGCTTTCTTT
>TRBV6-1|NA|13|TRBJ2-5|NA
CATVVAKEETQYF
TGTGCCACCGTAGTAGCGAAGGAAGAGACCCAGTACTTC
>TRBV7-9|NA|11|TRBJ1-1|NA
CAEGGVTEAFF
TGTGCCGAGGGGGGGGTGACTGAAGCTTTCTTT
>TRBV30|TRBD1|16|TRBJ1-2|NA
CAWSVSDRGRPYGYTF
TGTGCCTGGAGTGTTTCGGACAGGGGGAGACCCTATGGCTACACCTTC
>TRBV5-6|NA|16|TRBJ1-4|NA
CASSLESYASNEKLFF
TGTGCCAGCAGCTTGGAGTCGTATGCTAGTAATGAAAAACTGTTTTTT
>TRBV7-9|NA|14|TRBJ2-5|NA
CASSLVRTGETQYF
TGTGCCAGCAGCTTAGTCCGTACGGGAGAGACCCAGTACTTC
>TRBV5-6|NA|11|TRBJ1-2|NA
CASSWEKGYTF
TGTGCCAGCAGCTGGGAGAAGGGCTACACCTTC